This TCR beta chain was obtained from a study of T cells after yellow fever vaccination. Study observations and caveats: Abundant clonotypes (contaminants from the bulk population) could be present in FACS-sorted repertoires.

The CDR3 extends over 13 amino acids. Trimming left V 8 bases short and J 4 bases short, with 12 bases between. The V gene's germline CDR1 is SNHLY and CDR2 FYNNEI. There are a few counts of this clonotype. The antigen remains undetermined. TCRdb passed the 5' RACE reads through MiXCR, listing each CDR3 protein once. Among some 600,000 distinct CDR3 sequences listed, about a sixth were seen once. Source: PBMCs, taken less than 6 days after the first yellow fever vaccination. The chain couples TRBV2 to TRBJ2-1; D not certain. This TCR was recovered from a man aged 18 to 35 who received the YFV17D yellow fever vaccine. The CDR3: CASVVPPYNEQFF. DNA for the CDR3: TGTGCCAGCGTGGTTCCTCCTTACAATGAGCAGTTCTTC.